These 30 T cell receptor beta chains share one sample of origin, sequenced in a study of T cell responses to AZD1222 COVID-19 vaccine. The protocol was immunoSEQ multiplex PCR, while the TCRdb copy is restricted to in-frame clones and leaves out a portion. The sample lists 95,000 to 100,000 clones; just over 90% were seen once. The sequences come from peripheral blood, collected on day 0 of AZD1222 vaccination. Every receptor here comes from an adult in good health.

This clone was picked up one time. CDR3 residues: CASSSPAEKLFF. The CDR3 coding sequence is TGTGCCAGCAGTTCTCCCGCTGAAAAACTGTTTTTT. The chain couples TRBV28 to TRBJ1-4; D is unclear. Trimming pared 4 bases from V and 7 bases from J, leaving 7 bases between. Germline V gene sequence: CDR1 MDHEN, CDR2 SYDVKM. The CDR3 loop spans 12 amino acids.

This clone was recorded once. The genes are TRBV12-3 or TRBV12-4 and TRBJ1-6; D is ambiguous. This CDR3 spans 13 amino acids. The ends were cut back, 7 bases at V and 7 bases at J, with 11 bases in the middle. The CDR3 sequence: CASTIKGNSPLHF. The CDR3 DNA reads TGTGCCAGCACCATAAAGGGAAATTCACCCCTCCACTTT.

This clone was observed a few times. This rearrangement joins TRBV2 to TRBJ1-6, with unresolved D. Trimming shortened V by 6 bases and J by 8 bases, and 17 bases separated the two germline ends. The CDR3 loop spans 15 amino acids. CDR1 is SNHLY and CDR2 is FYNNEI in the germline V gene. CDR3 in amino acids: CASSPDSTDYSPLHF. CDR3 DNA sequence: TGTGCCAGCAGCCCTGATTCGACGGATTATTCACCCCTCCACTTT.

This sequence joins TRBV4-1 and TRBJ2-7, with no clear D. The CDR3 extends over 13 amino acids. Germline V gene lookup returns CDR1 MGHRA and CDR2 YSYEKL. The V and J ends lost 3 bases and 3 bases respectively, with 9 bases between them. This chain's CDR3 is CASSHAEYYEQYF. In nucleotides, the CDR3 is TGCGCCAGCAGCCACGCCGAATACTACGAGCAGTACTTC.

The chain is built from TRBV4-1 and TRBJ1-6, with D unresolved. The V and J ends lost 0 bases and 9 bases respectively, with 15 bases between them. CDR1 is MGHRA, CDR2 YSYEKL, per germline. The CDR3 is 16 residues long. As DNA, the CDR3 is TGCGCCAGCAGCCAAGATTTCTGGCCCTTGGTTTCACCCCTCCACTTT. Translation: CASSQDFWPLVSPLHF.

The chain combines TRBV5-1 with TRBJ1-1; D possibly corresponds to TRBD1 (5 bases). The germline V gene has CDR1 SGHRS and CDR2 YFSETQ. Trimming stripped 0 bases from V and 5 bases from J, with 11 bases between. The CDR3 is 14 residues long. The CDR3 bases are TGCGCCAGCAGCTTGGAGACAGATGGGACTGAAGCTTTCTTT. Its protein is CASSLETDGTEAFF.

This chain connects TRBV5-5 to TRBJ1-1, with 10 bases matching TRBD1. CDR3 length equals 16 residues. The V gene's germline CDR1 is SGHKS and CDR2 YYEKEE (reference sequence). With V trimmed by 4 bases and J by 0 bases, 6 bases remained unmatched. The CDR3 loop is CASSPLGQGMNTEAFF. The CDR3 region has the DNA TGTGCCAGCAGCCCCCTGGGACAGGGGATGAACACTGAAGCTTTCTTT. The complete variable domain, with remaining parts taken from reference TRBV5-5 and TRBJ1-1, reads DAGVTQSPTHLIKTRGQQVTLRCSPISGHKSVSWYQQVLGQGPQFIFQYYEKEERGRGNFPDRFSARQFPNYSSELNVNALLLGDSALYLCASSPLGQGMNTEAFFGQGTRLTVV.

The genes are TRBV14 and TRBJ1-5; D is uncertain. This CDR3 spans 14 amino acids. The germline V and J ends were trimmed by 1 base and 9 bases, with 13 bases remaining between them. The germline gives CDR1 SGHDN, CDR2 FVKESK. The CDR3, as DNA: TGTGCCAGCAGCCAAGCCGGATCTAACGGGCCCCAGCATTTT. As protein: CASSQAGSNGPQHF.

The chain combines TRBV14 with TRBJ1-5; D unclear. Trimming took off 1 base at V and 5 bases at J, with 6 bases between the two ends. There are 13 residues in the CDR3. Per the germline V gene, CDR1 is SGHDN and CDR2 is FVKESK. The CDR3 protein is CASSQGDDQPQHF. The DNA for the CDR3 is TGTGCCAGCAGCCAAGGGGATGATCAGCCCCAGCATTTT.

The V call is TRBV3-1 (or the pseudogene TRBV3-2), the J call TRBJ1-3; tentatively, D is TRBD1 (6 bases). CDR1 LGHDT and CDR2 YNNKEL come from the germline V gene (reference sequence). Trimming took off 4 bases at V and 0 bases at J, with 13 bases between the two ends. This CDR3 is 16 amino acids long. The CDR3 is CASSLGGAFSGNTIYF. CDR3 coding DNA: TGTGCCAGCAGCCTCGGGGGGGCCTTCTCTGGAAACACCATATATTTT.

The CDR3 sequence is CASSLRVPDSGNTIYF. In nucleotides, the CDR3 is TGCGCCAGCAGCCTGCGGGTCCCCGACTCTGGAAACACCATATATTTT. The chain carries TRBV5-1 and TRBJ1-3, with unresolved D. The germline V gene has CDR1 SGHRS and CDR2 YFSETQ. This CDR3 is 16 amino acids long. The V gene lost 4 bases and the J gene lost 0 bases, with 14 bases spanning the gap.

This clone was detected once. The chain employs TRBV27 and TRBJ1-1; D not resolved. Trimming left V 1 base short and J 3 bases short, with 6 bases between. Germline CDR1 MNHEY, CDR2 SMNVEV (reference sequence). The CDR3 is made up of 13 amino acids. The CDR3 nucleotides are TGTGCCAGCAGTTTATTAGACCACACTGAAGCTTTCTTT. Residues: CASSLLDHTEAFF.

The genes are TRBV21-1 and TRBJ2-6. TRBV21-1 has pseudogene status. There are 18 residues in the CDR3. CDR3 DNA: TGTGCCAGCTTACAACGCGCCCAAGAAACCTCTGGGGCCAACGTCCTGACTTTC. Amino acid sequence: CASLQRAQETSGANVLTF.

This rearrangement joins TRBV19 to TRBJ1-2; tentative D call: TRBD1 (6 bases). CDR1 is LNHDA, CDR2 SQIVND, per germline (reference sequence). The CDR3 spans 14 residues. Trimming left V 0 bases short and J 5 bases short, with 10 bases between. The CDR3 protein is CASSIDRGRYGYTF. DNA of the CDR3: TGTGCCAGTAGTATAGACAGGGGAAGATATGGCTACACCTTC.

The CDR3 bases are TGTGCCAGCTCTGAGGGGGGGCTTGGGACTGAAGCTTTCTTT. It codes for CASSEGGLGTEAFF. The V and J genes are TRBV28 and TRBJ1-1; a possible D gene is TRBD1 (6 bases). V dropped 8 bases and J dropped 5 bases, with 18 bases sitting between them. CDR3 size: 14 residues. Per germline, CDR1 MDHEN and CDR2 SYDVKM.

The chain has TRBV5-4 and TRBJ1-6; no clear D. The CDR3 is 13 residues long. CDR1 and CDR2 (germline): SGHNT, YYREEE (reference sequence). V lost 0 bases, J lost 8 bases, and 6 bases lay in between. CDR3 in DNA: TGTGCCAGCAGCTTGGACTGGGATTCACCCCTCCACTTT. It specifies CASSLDWDSPLHF.

The chain carries TRBV15 and TRBJ1-1; D is perhaps TRBD1 (6 bases). The germline CDR1 and CDR2 sequences are LNHNV and YYDKDF (reference sequence). V was shortened by 0 bases and J by 4 bases, with 6 bases between the two germline ends. The length of the CDR3 is 13 residues. The chain's CDR3 is CATSREQGTEAFF. The CDR3 DNA reads as TGTGCCACCAGCAGAGAACAGGGCACTGAAGCTTTCTTT.

The CDR3 nucleotides are TGTGCCAGCAGCTCCGAGAGGCCCTACCCATTCCAAGAGACCCAGTACTTC. It encodes CASSSERPYPFQETQYF. V gene TRBV7-9 combines with J gene TRBJ2-5; no definite D call. The germline V gene has CDR1 SEHNR and CDR2 FQNEAQ (reference sequence). Trimming removed 4 bases at V and 1 base at J, with 19 bases between. This CDR3 region has 17 residues.

V gene TRBV5-3 combines with J gene TRBJ1-5, with a possible D match to TRBD1 (5 bases). TRBV5-3 is marked as an open reading frame, function uncertain. The V end was cut by 0 bases, the J end by 7 bases, with 35 bases between. The CDR3 totals 22 residues. CDR3 sequence reads: CARSLDSQPGCFDSPERQPQHF. Here the CDR3 DNA reads TGTGCCAGAAGCTTGGACTCGCAACCAGGTTGTTTTGACAGTCCGGAGAGACAGCCCCAGCATTTT.

The CDR3 spells CASSLYAGKNTGELFF. CDR3 in DNA: TGTGCCAGCAGTTTATATGCAGGGAAGAACACCGGGGAGCTGTTTTTT. The chain combines TRBV27 with TRBJ2-2; D perhaps matches TRBD1 (5 bases). Germline V lookup: CDR1 MNHEY, CDR2 SMNVEV (reference sequence). The CDR3 length is 16 residues. The V end lost 1 base, the J end lost 1 base, and 10 bases lay between the germline ends.

The genes are TRBV18 and TRBJ1-1, with D perhaps matching TRBD1 (6 bases). The CDR3 runs 13 residues. V was clipped by 4 bases and J by 2 bases, with 8 bases between them. CDR1 and CDR2 from the germline V gene are KGHSH and LQKENI. CDR3 sequence: CASSRGQNTEAFF. In nucleotides, the CDR3 is TGTGCCAGCTCACGGGGACAAAACACTGAAGCTTTCTTT.

The CDR3 here is CASSITRWGTEAFF. The CDR3 bases are TGTGCCAGCAGTATCACGCGTTGGGGCACTGAAGCTTTCTTT. The chain is built from TRBV2 and TRBJ1-1; no reliable D call. The CDR3 is 14 amino acids. Trimming stripped 5 bases from V and 4 bases from J, with 14 bases between. Germline-derived CDR1 and CDR2 are SNHLY and FYNNEI.

The chain recombines TRBV7-2 with TRBJ2-2; D remains unclear. The V end was cut by 1 base, the J end by 1 base, with 4 bases between. CDR1 and CDR2 (germline): SGHTA, FQGNSA. The CDR3 has 14 amino acids. DNA for the CDR3: TGTGCCAGCAGCTTAGTTGTGAACACCGGGGAGCTGTTTTTT. The encoded protein is CASSLVVNTGELFF.

The chain employs TRBV28 and TRBJ1-2, with 9 bases aligning to TRBD1. V shed 6 bases, J shed 8 bases, and the junction held 16 bases outside the gene matches. The CDR3 spans 16 residues. Germline CDR1 and CDR2: MDHEN and SYDVKM. CDR3 bases: TGTGCCAGCAGCATGGGGACAGGGCTTCCTCGCCAGGGCTACACCTTC. Translation gives CASSMGTGLPRQGYTF.

This chain links TRBV6-4 with TRBJ2-1, with 7 positions matching TRBD1. The CDR3 loop spans 15 amino acids. CDR1 and CDR2 from the germline V gene are MRHNA and SNTAGT. V lost 6 bases, J lost 5 bases, and 10 bases stayed unmatched. CDR3 in amino acids: CASSSGTALHNEQFF. The CDR3 nucleotides read TGTGCCAGCAGCTCCGGGACAGCGCTGCACAATGAGCAGTTCTTC.

The chain joins TRBV4-1 to TRBJ1-1; D uncertain. Germline assignment: CDR1 MGHRA and CDR2 YSYEKL. V was shortened by 6 bases and J by 3 bases, with 5 bases between the two germline ends. CDR3 size: 11 residues. Here the CDR3 DNA reads TGCGCCAGCAGGAGGGACACTGAAGCTTTCTTT. Protein sequence: CASRRDTEAFF.

The rearrangement uses TRBV12-3 or TRBV12-4 and TRBJ2-7, with D unresolved. Trimming removed 5 bases at V and 2 bases at J, with 10 bases between. The CDR3 contains 13 residues. CDR3 nucleotide sequence: TGTGCCAGCAGTCCCAGTGCGGCCTACGAGCAGTACTTC. Protein: CASSPSAAYEQYF.

This chain joins TRBV11-3 and TRBJ2-7, with 11 bases lining up with TRBD1. The CDR3 has 15 residues. Germline V CDR1 and CDR2: SGHNT, YENEEA. V was pared by 5 bases and J by 3 bases, with 6 bases of the junction left unmatched. CDR3 in amino acids: CASSQRTGGFYEQYF. Written as DNA, the CDR3 is TGTGCCAGCAGCCAACGGACAGGGGGCTTCTACGAGCAGTACTTC. Looking up the rest from reference TRBV11-3 and TRBJ2-7 gives the full variable domain: EAGVVQSPRYKIIEKKQPVAFWCNPISGHNTLYWYLQNLGQGPELLIRYENEEAVDDSQLPKDRFSAERLKGVDSTLKIQPAELGDSAVYLCASSQRTGGFYEQYFGPGTRLTVT.

The CDR3: CASSQDNTEAFF. CDR3 coding DNA: TGCGCCAGCAGCCAAGACAACACTGAAGCTTTCTTT. J is TRBJ1-1 and V is TRBV4-1; D is uncertain. CDR3 length: 12 amino acids. Germline V gives CDR1 MGHRA, CDR2 YSYEKL. With 0 bases removed from V and 2 bases from J, the gap between germline ends came to 1 base.

The chain links TRBV7-9 to TRBJ1-2; 11 bases are a match to TRBD1. V lost 1 base to trimming and J lost 8 bases; unmatched junction nucleotides: 9. The CDR3 extends over 16 amino acids. Germline V CDR1 and CDR2: SEHNR, FQNEAQ (reference sequence). CDR3 DNA sequence: TGTGCCAGCAGCTTAGACGGACAGGGGGCGCCGGAAGGCTACACCTTC. This sequence encodes CASSLDGQGAPEGYTF. Full variable domain (rest looked up from reference TRBV7-9 and TRBJ1-2): DTGVSQNPRHKITKRGQNVTFRCDPISEHNRLYWYRQTLGQGPEFLTYFQNEAQLEKSRLLSDRFSAERPKGSFSTLEIQRTEQGDSAMYLCASSLDGQGAPEGYTFGSGTRLTVV.